This T cell receptor (beta chain) was identified in a study of T-cell memory formation after mild COVID-19. Findings and caveats of the study: Pre-infection memory carried some responding clones, suggesting that cross-reactive memory joined. CD4/CD8 balance held among clones contracting day 15 to 85, and later expanders leaned CD4+.

TCRdb fed the 5' RACE reads into MiXCR, producing one record per CDR3 protein. There are a few hundred thousand distinct CDR3 sequences in the sample; under 20% occur only once, and roughly 20% lies in the top ten. The CDR3 has 16 amino acids. Unmatched junction bases numbered 7, after V lost 0 bases and J lost 2 bases. The germline V gene encodes CDR1 SGDLS and CDR2 YYNGEE. A note on this clonotype: The antigen is unknown.

This chain joins TRBV9 and TRBJ1-1; 7 positions agree with TRBD1. The source of this sequence is a man between 18 and 29 years old who had mild COVID-19 (a few samples of this study predate the infection). Cell type and time point are not known. The sequenced sample consisted of PBMCs or a T cell subset sorted from them (not recorded which). The CDR3 protein is CASSVEGARGNTEAFF. The DNA of the CDR3 is TGTGCCAGCAGCGTAGAGGGGGCGAGAGGAAACACTGAAGCTTTCTTT.